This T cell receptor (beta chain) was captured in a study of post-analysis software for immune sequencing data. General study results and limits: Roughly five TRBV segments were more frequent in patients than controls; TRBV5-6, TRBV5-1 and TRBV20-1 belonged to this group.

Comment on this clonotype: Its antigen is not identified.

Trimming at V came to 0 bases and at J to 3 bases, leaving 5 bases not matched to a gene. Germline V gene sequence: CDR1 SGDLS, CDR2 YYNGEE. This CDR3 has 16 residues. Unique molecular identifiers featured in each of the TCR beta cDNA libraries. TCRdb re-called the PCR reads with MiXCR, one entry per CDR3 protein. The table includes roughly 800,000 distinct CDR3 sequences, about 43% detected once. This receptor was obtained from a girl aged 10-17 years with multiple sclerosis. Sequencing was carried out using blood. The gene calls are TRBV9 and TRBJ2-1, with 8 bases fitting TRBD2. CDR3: CASSVAPSGSYNEQFF. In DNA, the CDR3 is TGTGCCAGCAGCGTAGCCCCCAGCGGGAGCTACAATGAGCAGTTCTTC.